This entry lists 25 T cell receptor beta chains sequenced from one sample in a study of T cell responses to AZD1222 COVID-19 vaccine (dated by TCRdb to the early 2020s). The time point label of this sample denotes: about 28 days (+/-7) after the second vaccine dose. Libraries were built with the immunoSEQ multiplex PCR assay. The clones in this table, taken by TCRdb from immuneACCESS, are in-frame only. Not every clone is retained; where verified, under half of the shortfall comes from an unresolved V gene, and the cause of the rest is unknown. The sample includes some 170,000 clones, with over 75% observed a single time. The ten largest make up 4% to 4.5% of the sample. The specimen was peripheral blood, collected 28 days after the second AZD1222 dose. The source is an adult who received the AZD1222 COVID-19 vaccine.

The chain carries TRBV11-2 and TRBJ2-1, with 8 positions matching TRBD1. Germline CDR1 reads SGHAT; CDR2 reads FQNNGV. There are 12 residues in the CDR3. V gave up 6 bases and J gave up 9 bases; unmatched junction bases: 4. CDR3 protein: CASSRQGIEQFF. In nucleotides, the CDR3 is TGTGCCAGCAGTCGACAGGGGATTGAGCAGTTCTTC.

This clone came up a few times. The chain's CDR3 is CASSLASGGGSYEQYF. The DNA of the CDR3 is TGCGCCAGCAGCTTGGCTAGCGGGGGGGGCTCCTACGAGCAGTACTTC. The chain joins TRBV5-1 to TRBJ2-7; 12 bases line up with TRBD2. In germline, CDR1 is SGHRS, CDR2 YFSETQ. The CDR3 runs 16 residues. The V segment lost 0 bases and the J segment 0 bases; nucleotides outside the gene matches: 1.

This clone occurred a few times. This sequence joins TRBV2 and TRBJ1-3; D call uncertain. The CDR3 consists of 13 residues. Deletions cut 4 bases from V and 5 bases from J, with 9 bases between. CDR1 and CDR2 (germline): SNHLY, FYNNEI. The CDR3 region has the DNA TGTGCCAGCAGTGCCAGAGACCGAAACACCATATATTTT. Residues: CASSARDRNTIYF.

The genes are TRBV2 and TRBJ2-7; D is ambiguous. Germline CDR1 and CDR2: SNHLY and FYNNEI. The CDR3 has 13 residues. Trimming stripped 6 bases from V and 2 bases from J, with 11 bases between. The CDR3 loop reads CASRPSGTYEQYF. The CDR3 DNA follows: TGTGCCAGCAGGCCCTCAGGAACCTACGAGCAGTACTTC.

This clone showed up just once. V and J are TRBV6-2 or TRBV6-3 and TRBJ1-5; no definite D call. The CDR3 consists of 15 residues. Germline assignment: CDR1 MNHEY and CDR2 SVGEGT. V was cut by 1 base and J by 1 base, with 8 bases left in between. CDR3 loop: CASSYLGLSNQPQHF. The DNA for the CDR3 is TGTGCCAGCAGTTACTTAGGGTTGAGCAATCAGCCCCAGCATTTT.

J is TRBJ1-2 and V is TRBV10-3; D might be TRBD1 (5 bases). CDR3 length equals 13 residues. The V end was cut by 10 bases, the J end by 6 bases, with 18 bases between. Germline CDR1 and CDR2: ENHRY and SYGVKD. The DNA for the CDR3 is TGTGCCACCCAATATGGGACGACGGATGGCTACACCTTC. It yields the protein CATQYGTTDGYTF.

The J gene is TRBJ2-2, the V gene TRBV4-1; D possibly corresponds to TRBD1 (6 bases). Trimming left V 4 bases short and J 3 bases short, with 15 bases between. Germline values: CDR1 MGHRA, CDR2 YSYEKL. The CDR3 extends over 16 amino acids. In DNA form, the CDR3 reads TGCGCCAGCAGCCCCCTGGGGGCGGTGGACACCGGGGAGCTGTTTTTT. Protein: CASSPLGAVDTGELFF.

V is TRBV6-5 and J is TRBJ1-2; D not resolved. Trimming shortened V by 10 bases and J by 8 bases, and 20 bases separated the two germline ends. The CDR3 extends over 13 amino acids. CDR1 is MNHEY and CDR2 is SVGAGI in the germline V gene. The CDR3 DNA reads TGTGCCACGCTAGACACCGGGCTGGGGGGCTACACCTTC. Its protein is CATLDTGLGGYTF.

This sequence joins TRBV18 and TRBJ2-3, with D hard to call. Germline V gives CDR1 KGHSH, CDR2 LQKENI. V lost 5 bases to trimming and J lost 2 bases, with 8 bases between them. The length of the CDR3 is 13 residues. CDR3 in DNA: TGTGCCAGCTCATTAAGGGACACAGATACGCAGTATTTT. It encodes CASSLRDTDTQYF.

The chain employs TRBV6-5 and TRBJ1-4; possible D gene TRBD1, 6 bases. V was cut by 8 bases and J by 5 bases, with 21 bases left in between. Germline values: CDR1 MNHEY, CDR2 SVGAGI. The CDR3 spans 16 residues. CDR3 residues: CASGLIFSGVNEKLFF. The DNA for the CDR3 is TGTGCCAGCGGTTTAATTTTTTCAGGGGTAAATGAAAAACTGTTTTTT.

The V gene is TRBV7-8, the J gene TRBJ2-1; 11 nucleotides agree with TRBD2. V shed 5 bases and J 9 bases; nucleotides not matched to a gene: 9. CDR1 is SGHVS and CDR2 is FQNEAQ in the germline V gene. There are 15 residues in the CDR3. The CDR3 nucleotides are TGTGCCAGCAGCATTACTAGCGGGGGTAAGGGTGAGCAGTTCTTC. It specifies CASSITSGGKGEQFF.

The genes are TRBV2 and TRBJ1-5; the D gene is possibly TRBD1 (5 bases). The ends were cut back, 10 bases at V and 7 bases at J, with 23 bases in the middle. This CDR3 region has 15 residues. CDR1 is SNHLY and CDR2 is FYNNEI in the germline V gene. In DNA, the CDR3 is TGTGCCACCGCTTCGACAGCTCCCGTAGGGCAGCCCCAGCATTTT. It encodes CATASTAPVGQPQHF.

This clone was seen only once. The rearrangement uses TRBV18 and TRBJ1-2; TRBD1 matches 9 bases. J gave up 6 bases and V 1 base, and 6 bases lay outside the gene matches. The CDR3 is made up of 15 amino acids. The V gene's germline CDR1 is KGHSH and CDR2 LQKENI. In DNA, the CDR3 is TGTGCCAGCTCACCACGACAGGGGGACTTTGATGGCTACACCTTC. It specifies CASSPRQGDFDGYTF.

This chain uses TRBV3-1 (or the pseudogene TRBV3-2) with TRBJ1-1; D unresolved. Trimming removed 4 bases at V and 2 bases at J, with 8 bases between. This CDR3 has 13 residues. Germline V gene data show CDR1 as LGHDT and CDR2 as YNNKEL (reference sequence). The CDR3 reads CASSLKQNTEAFF. The CDR3 DNA sequence: TGTGCCAGCAGCCTAAAACAAAACACTGAAGCTTTCTTT.

The J gene is TRBJ1-1, the V gene TRBV25-1; D gene unclear. Trimming removed 2 bases from V and 7 bases from J, with 5 bases in between. The CDR3 contains 11 residues. Germline loops: CDR1 MGHDK, CDR2 SYGVNS. CDR3 DNA: TGTGCCAGCAGTGAACTCCGTGAAGCTTTCTTT. This translates into CASSELREAFF.

The V call is TRBV7-8, the J call TRBJ2-7, with a possible D match to TRBD2 (5 bases). V was pared by 5 bases and J by 0 bases, with 11 bases between. Germline V lookup: CDR1 SGHVS, CDR2 FQNEAQ. There are 14 residues in the CDR3. The DNA of the CDR3 is TGTGCCAGCAGCCCCTCCGGGAACTCCTACGAGCAGTACTTC. Translation: CASSPSGNSYEQYF. Looking up the rest from reference TRBV7-8 and TRBJ2-7 gives the full variable domain: GAGVSQSPRYKVAKRGQDVALRCDPISGHVSLFWYQQALGQGPEFLTYFQNEAQLDKSGLPSDRFFAERPEGSVSTLKIQRTQQEDSAVYLCASSPSGNSYEQYFGPGTRLTVT.

This rearrangement joins TRBV4-2 to TRBJ1-2, with a tentative D call TRBD1 (6 bases). CDR1 LGHNA and CDR2 YNFKEQ come from the germline V gene. Trimming pared 3 bases from V and 7 bases from J, leaving 18 bases between. The CDR3 is made up of 15 amino acids. CDR3 protein: CASSQEGGLPGGYTF. CDR3 in DNA: TGTGCCAGCAGCCAGGAAGGGGGACTCCCCGGTGGCTACACCTTC.

The chain uses TRBV9 and TRBJ2-1; TRBD2 aligns across 8 bases. V trimming: 0 bases; J trimming: 9 bases; junction bases outside the gene matches: 11. Germline V gene lookup returns CDR1 SGDLS and CDR2 YYNGEE. The CDR3 is 16 amino acids. The CDR3 reads CASSVAGRGDVGEQFF. CDR3 nucleotide sequence: TGTGCCAGCAGCGTAGCTGGGCGGGGGGATGTCGGTGAGCAGTTCTTC.

The chain carries TRBV27 and TRBJ1-6; D remains unclear. Germline CDR1 MNHEY, CDR2 SMNVEV (reference sequence). This CDR3 has 17 amino acids. With 2 bases removed from V and 0 bases from J, the gap between germline ends came to 11 bases. This CDR3 reads CASSLLDPSSYNSPLHF. CDR3 bases: TGTGCCAGCAGTTTACTCGACCCTAGCTCCTATAATTCACCCCTCCACTTT.

The chain couples TRBV11-2 to TRBJ2-3; possibly TRBD2 for D (6 bases). CDR1 and CDR2 (germline): SGHAT, FQNNGV. V lost 4 bases to trimming and J lost 2 bases, with 22 bases between them. The CDR3 is 18 amino acids. The CDR3 here is CASSSVRKRALLTDTQYF. Here the CDR3 DNA reads TGTGCCAGCAGCTCCGTACGAAAGCGGGCCCTTCTCACAGATACGCAGTATTTT.

The gene calls are TRBV6-6 and TRBJ1-2; possible D gene TRBD1, 5 bases. V shed 7 bases and J shed 4 bases, with 22 bases lying between them. CDR1 and CDR2 from the germline V gene are MNHNY and SVGAGI (reference sequence). CDR3 length equals 16 residues. CDR3 residues: CASTSQKRGVAYGYTF. The CDR3 DNA reads TGTGCCAGCACTTCCCAAAAAAGAGGGGTCGCCTATGGCTACACCTTC.

This sequence joins TRBV6-5 and TRBJ2-7; D is ambiguous. Trimming took off 1 base at V and 6 bases at J, with 16 bases between the two ends. CDR1 and CDR2 from the germline V gene are MNHEY and SVGAGI. There are 15 residues in the CDR3. CDR3 coding DNA: TGTGCCAGCAGTTACTTGGCAGGTGGAAAGGCCGAGCAGTACTTC. It encodes CASSYLAGGKAEQYF.

This chain links TRBV6-6 with TRBJ1-2; TRBD1 matches 7 bases. The CDR3 contains 13 residues. Germline-derived CDR1 and CDR2 are MNHNY and SVGAGI (reference sequence). With V trimmed by 2 bases and J by 7 bases, 4 bases remained unmatched. The CDR3, as DNA: TGTGCCAGCAGTTACGGGTCAGGGGGTGGCTACACCTTC. Residues: CASSYGSGGGYTF.

The V call is TRBV6-5, the J call TRBJ2-5; 12 nucleotides agree with TRBD1. Germline assignment: CDR1 MNHEY and CDR2 SVGAGI. The CDR3 is 15 residues long. J gave up 7 bases and V 6 bases, and 9 bases lay outside the gene matches. CDR3 DNA sequence: TGTGCCAGCAGGCCCCCGGGACAGGGGGCTGGGACCCAGTACTTC. Translating gives CASRPPGQGAGTQYF.

The CDR3 DNA is TGTGCCAGCAGTGAAGTGGCCAGGAGCCGGTACACCTTC. The encoded protein is CASSEVARSRYTF. V is TRBV6-1 and J is TRBJ1-2; no reliable D call. Germline V gives CDR1 MNHNS, CDR2 SASEGT. V gave up 1 base and J gave up 11 bases, with 14 bases separating them. CDR3 length: 13 amino acids.